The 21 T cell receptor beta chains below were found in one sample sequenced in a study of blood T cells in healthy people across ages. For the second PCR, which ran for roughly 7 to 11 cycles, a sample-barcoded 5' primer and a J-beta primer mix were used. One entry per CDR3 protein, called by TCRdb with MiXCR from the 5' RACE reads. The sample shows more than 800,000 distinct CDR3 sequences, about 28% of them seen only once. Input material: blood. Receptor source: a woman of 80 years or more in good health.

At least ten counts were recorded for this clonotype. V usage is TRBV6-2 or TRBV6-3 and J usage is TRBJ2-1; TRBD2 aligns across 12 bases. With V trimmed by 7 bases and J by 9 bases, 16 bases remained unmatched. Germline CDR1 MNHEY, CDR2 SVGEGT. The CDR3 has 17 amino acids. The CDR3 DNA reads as TGTGCCAGCATCCCCGCATTCGGACTAGCGGGACGTGGTGAGCAGTTCTTC. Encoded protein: CASIPAFGLAGRGEQFF.

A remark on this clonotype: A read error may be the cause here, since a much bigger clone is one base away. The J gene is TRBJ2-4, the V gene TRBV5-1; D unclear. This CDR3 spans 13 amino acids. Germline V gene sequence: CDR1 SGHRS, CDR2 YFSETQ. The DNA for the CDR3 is TGCGTCAGCAGCTTGGAAGCCAAAAACATTCAGTACTTC. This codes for CVSSLEAKNIQYF.

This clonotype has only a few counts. CDR3 in amino acids: CSVSLRGYGYTF. The CDR3 region has the DNA TGCAGCGTTTCCCTAAGGGGGTATGGCTACACCTTC. This chain uses TRBV29-1 with TRBJ1-2, with a possible D match to TRBD1 (6 bases). The CDR3 consists of 12 residues. V lost 5 bases and J 5 bases, leaving 12 bases between the germline ends. Germline V gene sequence: CDR1 SQVTM, CDR2 ANQGSEA.

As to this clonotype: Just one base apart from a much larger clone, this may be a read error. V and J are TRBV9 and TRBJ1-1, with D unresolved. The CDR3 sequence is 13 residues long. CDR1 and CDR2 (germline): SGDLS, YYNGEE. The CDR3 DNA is TGTACCAGCAGCGTAGTGCAGGAATTTGAAGCTTTCTTT. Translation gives CTSSVVQEFEAFF.

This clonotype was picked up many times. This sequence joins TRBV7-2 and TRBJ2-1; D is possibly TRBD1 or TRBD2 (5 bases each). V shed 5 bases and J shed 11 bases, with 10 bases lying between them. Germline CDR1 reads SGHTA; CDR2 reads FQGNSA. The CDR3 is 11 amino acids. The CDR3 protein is CASSQRGQQFF. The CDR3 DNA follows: TGTGCCAGCAGCCAACGGGGACAGCAGTTCTTC.

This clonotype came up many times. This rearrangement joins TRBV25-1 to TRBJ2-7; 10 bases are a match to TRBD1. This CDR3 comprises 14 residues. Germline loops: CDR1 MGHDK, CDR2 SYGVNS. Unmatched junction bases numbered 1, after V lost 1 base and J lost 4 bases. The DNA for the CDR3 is TGTGCCAGCAGTGAATGGGACAGGGGATACGAGCAGTACTTC. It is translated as CASSEWDRGYEQYF.

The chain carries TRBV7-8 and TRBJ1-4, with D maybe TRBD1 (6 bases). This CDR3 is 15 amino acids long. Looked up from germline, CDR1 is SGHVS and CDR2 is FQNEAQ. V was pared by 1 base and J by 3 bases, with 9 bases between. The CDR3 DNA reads TGTGCCAGCAGCTTAGGGGACAAGGCTAATGAAAAACTGTTTTTT. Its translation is CASSLGDKANEKLFF.

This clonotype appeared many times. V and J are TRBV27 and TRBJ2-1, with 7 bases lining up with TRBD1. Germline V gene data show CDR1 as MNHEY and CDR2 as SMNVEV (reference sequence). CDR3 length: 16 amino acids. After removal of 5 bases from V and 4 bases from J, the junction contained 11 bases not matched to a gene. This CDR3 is CASSVTRGQRYNEQFF. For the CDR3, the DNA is TGTGCCAGCAGTGTCACCCGGGGACAGAGGTACAATGAGCAGTTCTTC.

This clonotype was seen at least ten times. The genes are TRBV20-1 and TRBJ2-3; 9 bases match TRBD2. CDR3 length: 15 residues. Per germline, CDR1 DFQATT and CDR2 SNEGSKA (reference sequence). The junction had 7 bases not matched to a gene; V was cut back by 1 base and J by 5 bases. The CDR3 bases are TGCAGTGCTAGAGCTCCGCGGGGGGGGATAGATACGCAGTATTTT. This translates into CSARAPRGGIDTQYF.

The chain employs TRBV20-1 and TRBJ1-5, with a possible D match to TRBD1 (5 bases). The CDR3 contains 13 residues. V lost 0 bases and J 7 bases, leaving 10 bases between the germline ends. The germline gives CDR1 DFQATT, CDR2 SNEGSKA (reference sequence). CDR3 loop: CSARDREYQPQHF. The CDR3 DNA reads TGCAGTGCTAGAGACAGGGAATACCAGCCCCAGCATTTT.

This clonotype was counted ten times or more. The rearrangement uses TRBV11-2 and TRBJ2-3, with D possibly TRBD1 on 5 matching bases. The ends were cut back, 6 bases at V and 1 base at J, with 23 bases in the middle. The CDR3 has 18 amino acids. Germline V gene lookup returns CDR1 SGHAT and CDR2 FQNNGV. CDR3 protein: CASRLALSFQGGTDTQYF. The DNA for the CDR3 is TGTGCCAGCAGGTTGGCCCTGAGTTTCCAGGGTGGCACAGATACGCAGTATTTT.

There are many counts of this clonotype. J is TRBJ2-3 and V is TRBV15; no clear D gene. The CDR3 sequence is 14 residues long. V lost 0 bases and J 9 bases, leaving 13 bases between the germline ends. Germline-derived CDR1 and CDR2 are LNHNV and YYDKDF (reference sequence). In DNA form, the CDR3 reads TGTGCCACCAGCAGAGATCGGCAGGCTGGCACGCAGTATTTT. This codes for CATSRDRQAGTQYF. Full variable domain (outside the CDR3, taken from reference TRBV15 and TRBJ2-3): DAMVIQNPRYQVTQFGKPVTLSCSQTLNHNVMYWYQQKSSQAPKLLFHYYDKDFNNEADTPDNFQSRRPNTSFCFLDIRSPGLGDTAMYLCATSRDRQAGTQYFGPGTRLTVL.

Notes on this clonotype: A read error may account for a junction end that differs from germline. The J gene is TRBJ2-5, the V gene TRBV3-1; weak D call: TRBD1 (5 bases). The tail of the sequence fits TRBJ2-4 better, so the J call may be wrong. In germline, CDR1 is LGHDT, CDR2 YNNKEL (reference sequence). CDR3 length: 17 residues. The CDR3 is CAGSQDFPVGAGNIQYF. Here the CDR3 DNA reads TGTGCCGGCAGCCAAGATTTCCCGGTAGGGGCTGGAAACATTCAGTACTTC.

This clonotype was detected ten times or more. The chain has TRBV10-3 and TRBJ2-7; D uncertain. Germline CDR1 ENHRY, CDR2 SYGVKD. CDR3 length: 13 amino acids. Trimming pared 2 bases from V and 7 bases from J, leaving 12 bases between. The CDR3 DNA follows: TGTGCCATCAGTGAGCCACGCCGTTGGGAGCAGTACTTC. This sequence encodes CAISEPRRWEQYF.

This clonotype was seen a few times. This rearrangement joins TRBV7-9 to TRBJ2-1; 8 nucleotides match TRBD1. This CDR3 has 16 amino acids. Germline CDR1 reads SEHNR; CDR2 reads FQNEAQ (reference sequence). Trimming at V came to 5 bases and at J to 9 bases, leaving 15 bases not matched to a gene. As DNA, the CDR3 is TGTGCCAGCAGCCCCCAGACAGGGGCGCCCCAAGGTGAGCAGTTCTTC. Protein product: CASSPQTGAPQGEQFF.

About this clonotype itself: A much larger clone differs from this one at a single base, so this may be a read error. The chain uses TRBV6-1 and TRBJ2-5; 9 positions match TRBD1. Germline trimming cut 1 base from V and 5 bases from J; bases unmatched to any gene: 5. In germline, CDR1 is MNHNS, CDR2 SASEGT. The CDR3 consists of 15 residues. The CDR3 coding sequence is TGTGCCAGCAGTGAAGTGGAGACAGGGGGGGAGACCCAGTACTTC. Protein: CASSEVETGGETQYF.

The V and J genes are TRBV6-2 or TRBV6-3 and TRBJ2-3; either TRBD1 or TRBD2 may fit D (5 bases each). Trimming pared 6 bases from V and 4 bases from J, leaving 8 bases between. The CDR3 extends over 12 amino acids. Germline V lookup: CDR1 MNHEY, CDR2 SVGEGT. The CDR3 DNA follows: TGTGCCAGCAGAGGGACCTCAGATACGCAGTATTTT. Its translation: CASRGTSDTQYF.

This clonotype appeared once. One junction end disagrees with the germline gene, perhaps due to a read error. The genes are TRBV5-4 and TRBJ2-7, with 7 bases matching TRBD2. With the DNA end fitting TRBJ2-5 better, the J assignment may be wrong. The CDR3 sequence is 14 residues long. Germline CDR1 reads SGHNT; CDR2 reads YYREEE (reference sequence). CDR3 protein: CPSSLGGSGETQYF. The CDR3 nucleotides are TGTCCCAGCAGCTTGGGAGGGTCGGGCGAGACCCAGTACTTC.

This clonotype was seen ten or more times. For the CDR3, the DNA is TGTGCCAGCGGGGACAGCAAATTTGGAGAGACCCAGTACTTC. Its protein is CASGDSKFGETQYF. The gene calls are TRBV12-3 or TRBV12-4 and TRBJ2-5; 7 bases line up with TRBD1. The V and J ends lost 8 bases and 4 bases, in that order; junction bases with no gene match: 10. The CDR3 spans 14 residues.

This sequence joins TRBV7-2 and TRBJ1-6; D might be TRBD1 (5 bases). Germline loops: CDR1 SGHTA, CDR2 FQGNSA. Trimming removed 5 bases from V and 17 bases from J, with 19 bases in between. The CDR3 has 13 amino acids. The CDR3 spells CASSNTGRGLVHF. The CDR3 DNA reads TGTGCCAGCAGCAATACAGGCCGCGGGCTAGTCCACTTT.

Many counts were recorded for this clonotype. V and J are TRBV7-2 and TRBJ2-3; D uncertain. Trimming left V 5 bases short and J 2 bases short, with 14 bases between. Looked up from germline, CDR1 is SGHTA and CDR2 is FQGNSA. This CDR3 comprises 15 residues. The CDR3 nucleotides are TGTGCCAGCAGCCCTCAGGCAGGATTCACAGATACGCAGTATTTT. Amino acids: CASSPQAGFTDTQYF.